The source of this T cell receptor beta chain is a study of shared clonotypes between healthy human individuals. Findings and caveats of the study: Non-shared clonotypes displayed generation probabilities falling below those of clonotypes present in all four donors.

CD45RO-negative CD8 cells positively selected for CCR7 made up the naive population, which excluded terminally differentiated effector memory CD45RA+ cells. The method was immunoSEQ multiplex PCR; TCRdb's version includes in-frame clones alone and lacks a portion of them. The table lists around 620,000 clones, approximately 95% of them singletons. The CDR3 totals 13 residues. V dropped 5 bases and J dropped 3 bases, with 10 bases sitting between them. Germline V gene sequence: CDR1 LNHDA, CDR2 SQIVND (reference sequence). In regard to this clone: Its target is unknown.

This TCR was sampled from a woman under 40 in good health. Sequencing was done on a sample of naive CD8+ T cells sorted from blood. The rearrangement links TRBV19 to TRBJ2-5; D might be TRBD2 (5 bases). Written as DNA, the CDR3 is TGTGCCAGTAGTCGGGATCTGGAAGAGACCCAGTACTTC. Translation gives CASSRDLEETQYF.